Listed below are T cell receptor beta chains from one sample, sequenced in a study of cytomegalovirus exposure and HLA in healthy donors. Profiling relied on immunoSEQ multiplex PCR, and the TCRdb table lists in-frame clones only, not all of them. The sample shows some 44,000 clones, 50% of them seen only once. Sequencing was performed on PBMCs. These receptors were obtained from a human donor in good health. CDR3s include the opening cysteine and the closing phenylalanine or tryptophan. A D gene is named only where the DNA matches it firmly. Only part of the rows carry a size: once, few, many, or a class if the clone is expanded.

CDR3 length,J gene,V gene,D gene,clone size,CDR3 protein,CDR3 DNA
17,TRBJ2-1,TRBV7-6,TRBD2,NA,CASSSAARGLALDEQFF,TGTGCCAGCAGCTCGGCCGCCAGAGGACTAGCGTTAGATGAGCAGTTCTTC
17,TRBJ2-1,TRBV5-1,NA,few,CASSLAKQMGPLNEQFF,TGCGCCAGCAGCTTGGCCAAACAGATGGGGCCCCTCAATGAGCAGTTCTTC
15,TRBJ2-7,TRBV27,TRBD2,NA,CASSLMSGRAYEQYF,TGTGCCAGCAGTTTAATGAGCGGGAGAGCCTACGAGCAGTACTTC
16,TRBJ1-1,TRBV7-2,TRBD1,NA,CASSRRQGVVNTEAFF,TGTGCCAGCAGCCGCAGACAGGGGGTGGTGAACACTGAAGCTTTCTTT
18,TRBJ1-4,TRBV28,NA,NA,CASSPTTGLPATNEKLFF,TGTGCCAGCAGCCCCACGACAGGCCTCCCTGCAACTAATGAAAAACTGTTTTTT
14,TRBJ2-3,TRBV27,TRBD1,NA,CASMRDRLTDTQYF,TGTGCCAGCATGAGGGACAGGTTGACAGATACGCAGTATTTT
17,TRBJ1-5,TRBV21-1,NA,NA,CASRKDLREDLNQPQHF,TGTGCCAGCAGAAAAGACCTCCGGGAGGACCTAAATCAGCCCCAGCATTTT
20,TRBJ2-4,TRBV9,TRBD2,few,CASSVEGAGGLAGTKNIQYF,TGTGCCAGCAGCGTAGAGGGGGCCGGGGGACTAGCGGGTACCAAAAACATTCAGTACTTC
14,TRBJ1-6,TRBV7-9,NA,NA,CASSLEPGNSPLHF,TGTGCCAGCAGCTTAGAGCCAGGGAATTCACCCCTCCACTTT
15,TRBJ1-3,TRBV4-3,NA,NA,CASSLMQGPGNTIYF,TGCGCCAGCAGCCTTATGCAGGGGCCCGGAAACACCATATATTTT
14,TRBJ1-5,TRBV7-6,NA,NA,CASSLERGLQPQHF,TGTGCCAGCAGCTTAGAGAGAGGGCTGCAGCCCCAGCATTTT
14,TRBJ1-1,TRBV7-2,NA,few,CASSFDLTNTEAFF,TGTGCCAGCAGCTTCGATCTAACGAACACTGAAGCTTTCTTT
13,TRBJ1-5,TRBV7-2,NA,NA,CASSLELSQPQHF,TGTGCCAGCAGCTTAGAGTTGAGTCAGCCCCAGCATTTT
16,TRBJ2-2,TRBV9,TRBD2,once,CASSVEGLAISGELFF,TGTGCCAGCAGCGTAGAGGGACTAGCGATCTCCGGGGAGCTGTTTTTT
14,TRBJ2-7,TRBV28,NA,NA,CASSDIRISYEQYF,TGTGCCAGCAGTGACATCCGCATCTCCTACGAGCAGTACTTC
16,TRBJ1-3,TRBV6-4,NA,NA,CASSDQTGTSGNTIYF,TGTGCCAGCAGTGACCAGACCGGGACATCCGGAAACACCATATATTTT
16,TRBJ2-7,TRBV18,TRBD1,few,CASSPPGRTGSYEQYF,TGTGCCAGCTCACCACCTGGAAGGACAGGGTCCTACGAGCAGTACTTC
16,TRBJ1-1,TRBV19,TRBD1,NA,CASSLPRQGKSAEAFF,TGTGCCAGTAGTCTTCCTCGACAGGGAAAAAGCGCTGAAGCTTTCTTT
13,TRBJ2-1,TRBV7-2,TRBD2,few,CASSKGRGGEQFF,TGTGCCAGCAGTAAAGGGCGGGGGGGAGAGCAGTTCTTC
14,TRBJ2-5,TRBV19,NA,NA,CASSIRPVRETQYF,TGTGCCAGTAGTATTCGCCCGGTTCGGGAGACCCAGTACTTC
16,TRBJ2-1,TRBV11-2,TRBD2,NA,CASSLGGGGAFGEQFF,TGTGCCAGCAGCTTAGGCGGCGGGGGGGCTTTCGGGGAGCAGTTCTTC
16,TRBJ1-2,TRBV5-1,NA,NA,CASSLLDGVSNYGYTF,TGCGCCAGCAGCTTGCTCGACGGAGTTTCTAACTATGGCTACACCTTC
21,TRBJ2-7,TRBV21-1,NA,NA,CASSSTTTGTIGNGDSYEQYF,TGTGCCAGCAGCTCGACCACAACCGGGACTATCGGGAATGGGGACTCCTACGAGCAGTACTTC
14,TRBJ1-2,TRBV6-5,NA,NA,CASSPTGTSYGYTF,TGTGCCAGCAGTCCGACCGGGACTTCCTATGGCTACACCTTC
14,TRBJ1-6,TRBV10-1,NA,NA,CASSGRDYNSPLHF,TGCGCCAGCAGTGGCAGGGATTATAATTCACCCCTCCACTTT
13,TRBJ2-7,TRBV18,NA,NA,CASSPPVVTAVSF,TGTGCCAGCTCACCACCGGTGGTTACAGCCGTCTCCTTC
12,TRBJ1-2,TRBV28,NA,NA,CASSSSGYGYTF,TGTGCCAGCAGTTCCTCGGGGTATGGCTACACCTTC
12,TRBJ2-2,TRBV15,NA,NA,CAANQGTGELFF,TGTGCCGCGAACCAGGGGACCGGGGAGCTGTTTTTT
13,TRBJ2-3,TRBV6-1,NA,few,CASSLERTDTQYF,TGTGCCAGCAGTTTGGAGCGCACAGATACGCAGTATTTT
14,TRBJ1-5,TRBV5-1,NA,NA,CASSLSGGDQPQHF,TGCGCCAGCAGCTTGTCGGGGGGGGATCAGCCCCAGCATTTT
14,TRBJ2-7,TRBV6-1,TRBD1,few,CASSEANRGHEQYF,TGTGCCAGCAGTGAAGCGAACAGGGGCCACGAGCAGTACTTC
15,TRBJ1-5,TRBV19,NA,NA,CASSRTTGDNQPQHF,TGTGCCAGTTCTAGGACGACGGGAGATAATCAGCCCCAGCATTTT
13,TRBJ2-4,TRBV18,NA,NA,CASSPPDSSIQYF,TGTGCCAGCTCACCACCGGATAGCAGCATTCAGTACTTC
14,TRBJ2-3,TRBV7-2,TRBD2,NA,CASSLTSGGDTQYF,TGTGCCAGCAGCTTGACTAGCGGGGGAGATACGCAGTATTTT
18,TRBJ2-6,TRBV19,NA,NA,CASSIGGGIHSGANVLTF,TGTGCCAGTAGTATAGGAGGCGGGATTCACTCTGGGGCCAACGTCCTGACTTTC
15,TRBJ2-6,TRBV29-1,NA,NA,CSVVEVTSGANVLTF,TGCAGCGTTGTGGAGGTCACCTCTGGGGCCAACGTCCTGACTTTC
15,TRBJ1-6,TRBV4-3,NA,NA,CASSQERGGWSPLHF,TGCGCCAGCAGCCAAGAACGGGGGGGCTGGTCACCCCTCCACTTT
15,TRBJ2-7,TRBV5-1,TRBD1,NA,CASSSADRGSYEQYF,TGCGCCAGCAGCTCAGCGGACAGGGGCTCCTACGAGCAGTACTTC
12,TRBJ2-3,TRBV7-9,NA,NA,CASSFAVDTQYF,TGTGCCAGCAGCTTCGCGGTAGATACGCAGTATTTT
15,TRBJ2-7,TRBV2,TRBD2,few,CASSAGLAGTYEQYF,TGTGCCAGCAGTGCGGGACTAGCGGGAACCTACGAGCAGTACTTC
16,TRBJ1-1,TRBV11-2,TRBD1,NA,CASSPRTGGQNTEAFF,TGTGCCAGCAGCCCGAGGACAGGGGGACAGAACACTGAAGCTTTCTTT
15,TRBJ1-1,TRBV28,NA,NA,CASSRGGAGDTEAFF,TGTGCCAGCAGTCGAGGGGGGGCAGGGGACACTGAAGCTTTCTTT
15,TRBJ2-7,TRBV25-1,NA,few,CASSEEGARTYEQYF,TGTGCCAGCAGTGAAGAGGGTGCTAGGACCTACGAGCAGTACTTC
16,TRBJ2-1,TRBV5-4,TRBD2,NA,CASSLGLAGGRNEQFF,TGTGCCAGCAGCTTGGGTCTAGCGGGAGGACGCAATGAGCAGTTCTTC
12,TRBJ1-2,TRBV29-1,TRBD1,NA,CSAPGQGEGYTF,TGCAGCGCCCCGGGACAGGGTGAAGGCTACACCTTC
16,TRBJ2-6,TRBV4-2,NA,NA,CASSQGGPSGANVLTF,TGTGCCAGCAGCCAAGGCGGGCCCTCTGGGGCCAACGTCCTGACTTTC
15,TRBJ1-2,TRBV25-1,NA,few,CASSESLGDTYGYTF,TGTGCCAGCAGTGAATCATTAGGGGATACGTATGGCTACACCTTC
13,TRBJ2-5,TRBV18,NA,NA,CASSPIRGETQYF,TGTGCCAGCTCACCAATTAGGGGAGAGACCCAGTACTTC
17,TRBJ2-7,TRBV7-2,TRBD2,NA,CASSLGTSGGKSYEQYF,TGTGCCAGCAGCTTAGGGACTAGCGGGGGGAAATCCTACGAGCAGTACTTC
12,TRBJ2-1,TRBV7-8,NA,few,CASSRQGGEQFF,TGTGCCAGCAGCAGACAGGGAGGTGAGCAGTTCTTC
14,TRBJ2-5,TRBV5-1,NA,NA,CASSLGDLQETQYF,TGCGCCAGCAGCTTGGGGGACTTACAAGAGACCCAGTACTTC
14,TRBJ1-6,TRBV27,NA,NA,CASSLKSYNSPLHF,TGTGCCAGCAGTTTAAAGAGTTATAATTCACCCCTCCACTTT
17,TRBJ2-1,TRBV4-3,TRBD2,few,CASSRGSGGSSYNEQFF,TGCGCCAGCAGCCGGGGTAGCGGGGGTAGCTCCTACAATGAGCAGTTCTTC
15,TRBJ1-4,TRBV6-1,TRBD1,once,CASSGRGTGDEKLFF,TGTGCCAGCAGTGGGCGTGGGACAGGGGATGAAAAACTGTTTTTT